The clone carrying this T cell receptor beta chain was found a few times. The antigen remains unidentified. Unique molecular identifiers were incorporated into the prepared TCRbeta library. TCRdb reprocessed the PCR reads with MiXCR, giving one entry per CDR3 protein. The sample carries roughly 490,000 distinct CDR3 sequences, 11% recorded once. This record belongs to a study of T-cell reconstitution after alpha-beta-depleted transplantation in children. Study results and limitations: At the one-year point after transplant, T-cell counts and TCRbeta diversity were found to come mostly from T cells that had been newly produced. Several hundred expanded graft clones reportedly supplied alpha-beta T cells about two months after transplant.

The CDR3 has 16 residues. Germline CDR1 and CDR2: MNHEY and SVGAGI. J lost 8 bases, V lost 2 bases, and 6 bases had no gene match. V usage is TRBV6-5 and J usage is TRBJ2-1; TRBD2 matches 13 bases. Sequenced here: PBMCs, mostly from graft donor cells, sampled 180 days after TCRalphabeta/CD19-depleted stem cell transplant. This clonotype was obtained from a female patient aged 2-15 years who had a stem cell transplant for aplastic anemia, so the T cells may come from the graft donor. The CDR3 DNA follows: TGTGCCAGCAGTTACACGGGACTAGCGGGATGGGATGAGCAGTTCTTC. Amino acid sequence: CASSYTGLAGWDEQFF.